This T cell receptor (beta chain) was captured by sequencing in a study of T cell responses to AZD1222 COVID-19 vaccine. Comments on this clone: The antigen is undetermined.

Only in-frame clones appear in the TCRdb table, and some are missing; sequencing was by immunoSEQ multiplex PCR. The table records about 110,000 clones, more than 70% of them present only once. Study-wide findings and caveats: Sampling captured repertoires only after the peak T cell response. Possibly, clonal diversity was underestimated; donors were largely white British and included more females.

The J segment lost 2 bases and the V segment lost 1 base, leaving 4 bases of the junction unmatched. This CDR3 has 18 amino acids. Germline assignment: CDR1 LGHNA and CDR2 YNFKEQ. The clonotype originates from an adult in good health. This material consisted of peripheral blood, taken on day 0 of AZD1222 vaccination. The chain carries TRBV4-2 and TRBJ2-3, with 15 bases lining up with TRBD2. As DNA, the CDR3 is TGTGCCAGCAGCCAAGGGACTAGCGGGGGGGCGATCACAGATACGCAGTATTTT. This sequence encodes CASSQGTSGGAITDTQYF.